This record covers a single T cell receptor (beta chain). Which antigen it targets is not known. Base qualities are missing; no much larger clone stands one base away. The sample is drawn from a study of T-cell memory formation after mild COVID-19 (dated by TCRdb to about 2021). As for the study more broadly: TCR sequence clusters from the two donors were largely donor specific. Longitudinal TCRalpha and TCRbeta repertoire sequencing tracked T-cell clones expanding and contracting after mild COVID-19 in a couple of donors. Two young, previously healthy adult volunteers, one female and one male, were included in the cohort.

Beyond this particular receptor, the publication reports: SARS-CoV-2 specificity was not confirmed for the second-wave clones peaking on day 37. Some responding clones were found in pre-infection memory, which suggests that pre-existing cross-reactive memory T cells took part in the SARS-CoV-2 response. Contracting CD4+ clones were found mainly in CM and EM memory subsets, while CD8+ clones were enriched in EMRA. Only two mild cases were covered in the study, and larger cohorts including severe cases with pre-infection samples were considered necessary. Clones contracting from day 15 to 85 had balanced CD4/CD8 phenotypes, while a second wave expanding from day 15 to 37 was biased towards CD4+.

Sequencer: Illumina NovaSeq 6000. Using 5'RACE with constant-segment primers, TCRalpha and TCRbeta cDNA libraries were constructed, with sample barcodes and unique molecular identifiers added in the process. Trizol reagent was used to extract RNA from every sample. Amplification of the libraries took two PCR steps, and the second step added a second sample barcode plus Illumina TruSeq adapters. Sequencing of libraries was performed on an Illumina NovaSeq with 2 x 150 bp paired-end reads. As for how the authors treated the data: The reads were demultiplexed and collapsed into UMI-guided consensus sequences using migec v1.2.7. With mixcr v2.1.11, UMI consensuses were aligned to TRA and TRB V and J templates and assembled into clonotypes. Clonotypes were classified as expanded or contracted when called significant by both edgeR and NoisET, with noise models trained on biological replicates. For edgeR calls, the thresholds were a false discovery rate-adjusted p below 0.01 and a log2 fold-change of 1. As an exploratory analysis of dynamics, max-normalized trajectories of the 1000 most abundant clonotypes were examined with PCA combined with hierarchical clustering. Separately sequenced CD4+ and CD8+ repertoires were used to assign a CD4 or CD8 phenotype to each responding clone. TCRdb redid the processing of the public reads, applying fastp at Q25 and MiXCR, and retained in-frame beta chains. CDR3 protein sequences are deduplicated, and each keeps its most common genes and DNA. These V and J calls originate from TCRdb's pipeline instead of the authors' own analysis. In this sample the table shows 50,000 or so distinct CDR3 sequences, 25% to 30% of which occur a single time. Clones ranked in the top ten supply approximately 40% of the sample.

CDR1 is given as SEHNR and CDR2 as FQNEAQ, both from the germline V gene (reference sequence). V loses 2 bases of germline sequence and J loses 5 bases, and the interval between the two ends is 12 bases. CDR3 length: 14 amino acids, cysteine to phenylalanine. The retained sequence is limited to the CDR3, 42 bases, with the frame set at the first base. Ficoll-Paque density gradient centrifugation was used to isolate PBMCs. The chain is made from TRBV7-9 and TRBJ1-1, with the D gene not confidently named. The TCR comes from a man younger than 35 who had mild COVID-19 (a few samples of this study predate the infection). The sample titles of this study are shuffled in the database, so cell type and time point are left out; the donor was told from shared clones. Sequencing was done on a sample of PBMCs or a T cell subset sorted from them (not recorded which). The DNA reads TGTGCCAGCAGCTTACCCTCTCGGCGGACTGAAGCTTTCTTT. Translated, it gives CASSLPSRRTEAFF. When the CDR3 is completed using the reference TRBV7-9 and TRBJ1-1 genes on either side, the full variable domain is DTGVSQNPRHKITKRGQNVTFRCDPISEHNRLYWYRQTLGQGPEFLTYFQNEAQLEKSRLLSDRFSAERPKGSFSTLEIQRTEQGDSAMYLCASSLPSRRTEAFFGQGTRLTVV.